This TCR beta chain appears in the sequencing data of a study of T cells in Graves' hyperthyroidism and ophthalmopathy. The CDR3 loop spans 15 amino acids. V dropped 4 bases and J dropped 4; count of bases not matched to a gene: 8. CDR1 and CDR2 from the germline V gene are ENHRY and SYGVKD. This clonotype was recorded a few times. The investigators amplified TCR beta CDR3 regions from RNA transcripts. First-round RT-PCR of the TCR CDR3 relied on the HTBI primer set. MiXCR, applied by TCRdb to the multiplex PCR reads, yields one record per CDR3 protein. The sample includes about 200,000 distinct CDR3 sequences, around 20% of them seen just once.

J is TRBJ1-2 and V is TRBV10-3, with 8 bases identical to TRBD1. The sample comprised blood. This receptor was identified in a man aged 40-49 years with Graves' hyperthyroidism. In DNA form, the CDR3 reads TGTGCCATCAGTGGAGAACAGGGGGAGATCTATGGCTACACCTTC. Amino acids: CAISGEQGEIYGYTF.